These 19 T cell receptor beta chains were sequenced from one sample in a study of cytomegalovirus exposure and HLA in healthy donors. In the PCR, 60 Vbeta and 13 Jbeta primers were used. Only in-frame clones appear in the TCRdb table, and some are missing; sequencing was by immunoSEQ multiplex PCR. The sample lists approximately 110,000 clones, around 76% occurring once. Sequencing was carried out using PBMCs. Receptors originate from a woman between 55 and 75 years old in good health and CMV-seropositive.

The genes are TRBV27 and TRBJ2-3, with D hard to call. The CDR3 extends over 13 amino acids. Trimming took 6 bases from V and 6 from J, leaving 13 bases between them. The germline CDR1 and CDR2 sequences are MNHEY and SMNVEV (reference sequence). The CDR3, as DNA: TGTGCCAGCAGCCTGACTCCGCTGGATACGCAGTATTTT. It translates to CASSLTPLDTQYF.

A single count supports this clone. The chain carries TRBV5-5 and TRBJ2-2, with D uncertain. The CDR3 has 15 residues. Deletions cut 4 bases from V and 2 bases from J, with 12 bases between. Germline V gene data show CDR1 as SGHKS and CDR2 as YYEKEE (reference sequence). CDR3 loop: CASSPRPGNTGELFF. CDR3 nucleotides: TGTGCCAGCAGCCCCCGGCCAGGAAACACCGGGGAGCTGTTTTTT.

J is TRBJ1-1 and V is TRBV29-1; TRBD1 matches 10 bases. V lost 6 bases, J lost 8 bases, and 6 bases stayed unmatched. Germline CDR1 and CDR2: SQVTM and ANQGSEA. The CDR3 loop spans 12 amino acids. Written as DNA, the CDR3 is TGCAGCGTAGAACCGACAGGGGGCGAAGCTTTCTTT. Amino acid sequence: CSVEPTGGEAFF. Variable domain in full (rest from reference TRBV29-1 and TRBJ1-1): SAVISQKPSRDICQRGTSLTIQCQVDSQVTMMFWYRQQPGQSLTLIATANQGSEATYESGFVIDKFPISRPNLTFSTLTVSNMSPEDSSIYLCSVEPTGGEAFFGQGTRLTVV.

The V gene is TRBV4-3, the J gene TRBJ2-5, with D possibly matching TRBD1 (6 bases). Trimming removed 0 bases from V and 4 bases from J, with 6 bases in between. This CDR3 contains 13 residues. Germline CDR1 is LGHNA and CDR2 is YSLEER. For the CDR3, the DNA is TGCGCCAGCAGCCAAGACAGGGGAGAGACCCAGTACTTC. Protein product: CASSQDRGETQYF.

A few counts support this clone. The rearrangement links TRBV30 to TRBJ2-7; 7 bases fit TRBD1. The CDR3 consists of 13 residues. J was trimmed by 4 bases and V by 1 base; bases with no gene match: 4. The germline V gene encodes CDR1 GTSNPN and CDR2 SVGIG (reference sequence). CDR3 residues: CAWSGDRDYEQYF. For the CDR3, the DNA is TGTGCCTGGAGTGGAGACAGGGATTACGAGCAGTACTTC.

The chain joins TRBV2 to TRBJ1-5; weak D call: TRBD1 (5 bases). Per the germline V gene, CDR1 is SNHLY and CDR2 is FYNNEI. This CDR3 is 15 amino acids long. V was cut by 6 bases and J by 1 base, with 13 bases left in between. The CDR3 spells CASRQGILSNQPQHF. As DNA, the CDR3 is TGTGCCAGCAGGCAGGGAATCTTAAGCAATCAGCCCCAGCATTTT.

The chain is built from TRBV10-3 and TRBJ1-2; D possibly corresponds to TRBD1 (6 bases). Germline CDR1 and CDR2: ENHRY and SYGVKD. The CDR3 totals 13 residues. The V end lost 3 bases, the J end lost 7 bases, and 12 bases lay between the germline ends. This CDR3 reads CAISDQGISGYTF. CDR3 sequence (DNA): TGTGCCATCAGTGACCAGGGGATCAGTGGCTACACCTTC.

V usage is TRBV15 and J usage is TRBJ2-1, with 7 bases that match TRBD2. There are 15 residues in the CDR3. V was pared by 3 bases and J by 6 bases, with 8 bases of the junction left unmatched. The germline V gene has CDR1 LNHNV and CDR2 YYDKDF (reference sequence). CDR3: CATSSGGGLSNEQFF. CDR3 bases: TGTGCCACCAGCAGCGGCGGGGGTTTGAGCAATGAGCAGTTCTTC. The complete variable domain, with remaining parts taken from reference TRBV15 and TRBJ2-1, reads DAMVIQNPRYQVTQFGKPVTLSCSQTLNHNVMYWYQQKSSQAPKLLFHYYDKDFNNEADTPDNFQSRRPNTSFCFLDIRSPGLGDTAMYLCATSSGGGLSNEQFFGPGTRLTVL.

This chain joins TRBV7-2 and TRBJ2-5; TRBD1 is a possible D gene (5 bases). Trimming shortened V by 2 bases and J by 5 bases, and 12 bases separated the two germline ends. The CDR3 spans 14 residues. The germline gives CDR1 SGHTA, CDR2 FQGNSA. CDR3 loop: CASSLNQGRETQYF. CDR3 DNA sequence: TGTGCCAGCAGCTTAAACCAGGGTAGGGAGACCCAGTACTTC.

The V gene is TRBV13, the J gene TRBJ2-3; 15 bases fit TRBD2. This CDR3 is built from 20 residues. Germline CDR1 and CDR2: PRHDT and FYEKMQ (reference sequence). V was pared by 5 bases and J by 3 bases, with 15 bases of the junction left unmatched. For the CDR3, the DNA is TGTGCCAGCAGCCCGTATGCCGGGACTAGCGGGAGGAAGAGGACAGATACGCAGTATTTT. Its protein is CASSPYAGTSGRKRTDTQYF. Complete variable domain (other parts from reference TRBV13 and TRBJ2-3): AAGVIQSPRHLIKEKRETATLKCYPIPRHDTVYWYQQGPGQDPQFLISFYEKMQSDKGSIPDRFSAQQFSDYHSELNMSSLELGDSALYFCASSPYAGTSGRKRTDTQYFGPGTRLTVL.

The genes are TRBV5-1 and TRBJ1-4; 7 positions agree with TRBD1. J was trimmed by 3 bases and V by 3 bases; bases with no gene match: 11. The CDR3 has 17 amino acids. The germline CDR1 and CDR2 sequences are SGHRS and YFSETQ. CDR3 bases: TGCGCCAGCAGCTACCGACAGGGCAGGGCTGCTAATGAAAAACTGTTTTTT. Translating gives CASSYRQGRAANEKLFF.

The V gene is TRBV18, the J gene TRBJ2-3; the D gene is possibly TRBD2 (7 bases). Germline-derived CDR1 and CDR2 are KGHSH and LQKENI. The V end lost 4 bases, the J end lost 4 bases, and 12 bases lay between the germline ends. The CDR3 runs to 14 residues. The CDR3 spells CASSLGGRADTQYF. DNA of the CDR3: TGTGCCAGCTCACTGGGGGGGCGCGCAGATACGCAGTATTTT.

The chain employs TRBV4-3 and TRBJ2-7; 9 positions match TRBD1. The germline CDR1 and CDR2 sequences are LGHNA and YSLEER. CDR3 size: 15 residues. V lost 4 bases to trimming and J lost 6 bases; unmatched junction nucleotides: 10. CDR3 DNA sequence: TGCGCCAGCAGCCCCGGGACAGGGTATGAGGCCGAGCAGTACTTC. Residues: CASSPGTGYEAEQYF.

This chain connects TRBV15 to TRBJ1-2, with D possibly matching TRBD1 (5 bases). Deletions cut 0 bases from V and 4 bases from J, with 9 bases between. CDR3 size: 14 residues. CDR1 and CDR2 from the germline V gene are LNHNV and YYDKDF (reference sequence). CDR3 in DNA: TGTGCCACCAGCAGAGACAGGGCAGCCTATGGCTACACCTTC. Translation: CATSRDRAAYGYTF.

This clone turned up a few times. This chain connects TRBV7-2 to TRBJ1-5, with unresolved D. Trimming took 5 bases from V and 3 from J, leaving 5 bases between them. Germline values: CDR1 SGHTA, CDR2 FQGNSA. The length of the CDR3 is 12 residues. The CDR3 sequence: CASSLNNQPQHF. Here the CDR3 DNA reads TGTGCCAGCAGCCTAAACAATCAGCCCCAGCATTTT.

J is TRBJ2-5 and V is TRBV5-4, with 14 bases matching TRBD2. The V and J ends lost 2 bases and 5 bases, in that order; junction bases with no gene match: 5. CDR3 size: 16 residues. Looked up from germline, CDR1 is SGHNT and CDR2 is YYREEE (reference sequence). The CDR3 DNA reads TGTGCCAGCAGCTTCCGACTAGCGGGGGGGCGGGAGACCCAGTACTTC. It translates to CASSFRLAGGRETQYF.

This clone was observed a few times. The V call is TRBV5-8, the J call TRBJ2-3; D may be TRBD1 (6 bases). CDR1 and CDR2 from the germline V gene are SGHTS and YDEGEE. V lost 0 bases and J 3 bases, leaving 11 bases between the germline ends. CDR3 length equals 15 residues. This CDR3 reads CASSLGAGETDTQYF. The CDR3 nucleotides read TGTGCCAGCAGCTTGGGGGCAGGGGAAACAGATACGCAGTATTTT. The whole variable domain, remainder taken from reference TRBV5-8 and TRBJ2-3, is EAGVTQSPTHLIKTRGQQATLRCSPISGHTSVYWYQQALGLGLQFLLWYDEGEERNRGNFPPRFSGRQFPNYSSELNVNALELEDSALYLCASSLGAGETDTQYFGPGTRLTVL.

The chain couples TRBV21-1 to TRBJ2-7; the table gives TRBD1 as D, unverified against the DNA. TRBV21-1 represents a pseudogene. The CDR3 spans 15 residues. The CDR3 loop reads CASSKGQGHSYEQYF. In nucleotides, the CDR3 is TGTGCCAGCAGCAAAGGACAGGGACACTCCTACGAGCAGTACTTC.

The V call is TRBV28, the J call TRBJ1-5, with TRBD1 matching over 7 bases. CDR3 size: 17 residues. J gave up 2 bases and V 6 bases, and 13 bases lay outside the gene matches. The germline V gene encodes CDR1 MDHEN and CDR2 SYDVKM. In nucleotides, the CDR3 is TGTGCCAGCAGCCTAGGGGGCGGGGGGGTGGGCAATCAGCCCCAGCATTTT. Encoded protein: CASSLGGGGVGNQPQHF. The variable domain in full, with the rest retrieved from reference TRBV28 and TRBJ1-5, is DVKVTQSSRYLVKRTGEKVFLECVQDMDHENMFWYRQDPGLGLRLIYFSYDVKMKEKGDIPEGYSVSREKKERFSLILESASTNQTSMYLCASSLGGGGVGNQPQHFGDGTRLSIL.